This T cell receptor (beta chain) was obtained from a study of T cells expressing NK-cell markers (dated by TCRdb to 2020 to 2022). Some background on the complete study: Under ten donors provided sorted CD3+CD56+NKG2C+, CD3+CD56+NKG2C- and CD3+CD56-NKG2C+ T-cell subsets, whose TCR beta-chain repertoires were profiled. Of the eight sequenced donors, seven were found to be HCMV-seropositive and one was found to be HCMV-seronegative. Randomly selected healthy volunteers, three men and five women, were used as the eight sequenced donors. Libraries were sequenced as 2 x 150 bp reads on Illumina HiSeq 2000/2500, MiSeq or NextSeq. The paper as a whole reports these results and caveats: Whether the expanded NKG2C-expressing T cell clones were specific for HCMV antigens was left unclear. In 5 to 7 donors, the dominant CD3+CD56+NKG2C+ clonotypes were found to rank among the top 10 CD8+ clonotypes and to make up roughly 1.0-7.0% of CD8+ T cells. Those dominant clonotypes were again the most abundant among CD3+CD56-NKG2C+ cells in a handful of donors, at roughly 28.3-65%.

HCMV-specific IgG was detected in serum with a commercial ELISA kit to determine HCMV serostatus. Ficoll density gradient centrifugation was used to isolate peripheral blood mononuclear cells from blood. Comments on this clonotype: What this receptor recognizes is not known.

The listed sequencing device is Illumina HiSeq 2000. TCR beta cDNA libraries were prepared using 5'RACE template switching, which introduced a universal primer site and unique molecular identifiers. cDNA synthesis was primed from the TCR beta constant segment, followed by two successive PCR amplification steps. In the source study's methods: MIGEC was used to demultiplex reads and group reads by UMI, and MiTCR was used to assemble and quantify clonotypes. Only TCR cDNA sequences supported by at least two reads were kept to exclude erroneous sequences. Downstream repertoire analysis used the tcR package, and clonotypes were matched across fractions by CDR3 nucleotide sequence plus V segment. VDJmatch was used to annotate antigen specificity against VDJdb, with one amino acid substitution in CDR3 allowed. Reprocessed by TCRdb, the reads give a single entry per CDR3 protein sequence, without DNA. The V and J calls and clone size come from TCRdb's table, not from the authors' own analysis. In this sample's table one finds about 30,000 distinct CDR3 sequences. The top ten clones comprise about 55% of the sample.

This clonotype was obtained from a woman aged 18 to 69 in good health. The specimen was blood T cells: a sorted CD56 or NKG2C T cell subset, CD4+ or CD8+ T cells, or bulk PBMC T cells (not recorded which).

This receptor has the CDR3 CASSLGLAGKSYNEQFF. The rearranged segments are TRBV5-1 and TRBJ2-1; TCRdb calls TRBD2, which cannot be checked without DNA. CDR1 SGHRS and CDR2 YFSETQ are derived from the germline V gene. Including cysteine and phenylalanine, the CDR3 has 17 amino acids. DNA is not on record.